These 15 T cell receptor beta chains share one sample of origin, sequenced in a study of blood T cell repertoires in COVID-19. Profiling relied on immunoSEQ multiplex PCR, and the TCRdb table lists in-frame clones only, not all of them. The data contain a few hundred thousand clones, approximately 86% of them seen just once; the ten biggest clones take up 10%. The sample consisted of peripheral blood. The source of these receptors is a woman in her forties or fifties with COVID-19, enrolled during active disease.

The chain recombines TRBV6-4 with TRBJ1-6, with D uncertain. Trimming took 3 bases from V and 11 from J, leaving 11 bases between them. The CDR3 covers 13 residues. Germline lookup yields CDR1 MRHNA and CDR2 SNTAGT. The CDR3 DNA reads as TGTGCCAGCAGTGAAGCTGTGGGCGCACCCCTCCACTTT. Amino acids: CASSEAVGAPLHF.

This clone appeared a few times. The chain is built from TRBV5-6 and TRBJ2-3; weak D call: TRBD2 (6 bases). The CDR3 length is 14 residues. Germline V gene sequence: CDR1 SGHDT, CDR2 YYEEEE. CDR3 nucleotides: TGTGCTTCAAAGGAGGGCTGGGGCACAGATACGCAGTATTTT. Its protein product is CASKEGWGTDTQYF.

The V gene is TRBV7-8, the J gene TRBJ2-7; no definite D call. The germline gives CDR1 SGHVS, CDR2 FQNEAQ. The CDR3 has 13 residues. V gave up 6 bases and J gave up 4 bases, with 13 bases separating them. In nucleotides, the CDR3 is TGTGCCAGCAGTCACCTCCGCGGTTACGAGCAGTACTTC. Translated: CASSHLRGYEQYF.

The chain couples TRBV5-1 to TRBJ2-3; TRBD2 matches 11 bases. Germline loops: CDR1 SGHRS, CDR2 YFSETQ. The CDR3 has 15 amino acids. Unmatched junction bases numbered 5, after V lost 4 bases and J lost 4 bases. The CDR3 loop is CASSRSGGAADTQYF. CDR3 nucleotide sequence: TGCGCCAGCAGCCGTAGCGGGGGGGCGGCAGATACGCAGTATTTT.

CDR3 DNA sequence: TGTGCCAGCAGTAAGGACAGCCCCAATGAAAAACTGTTTTTT. Translating gives CASSKDSPNEKLFF. The chain links TRBV5-8 to TRBJ1-4, with a possible D match to TRBD1 (6 bases). Germline V gene data show CDR1 as SGHTS and CDR2 as YDEGEE. V lost 5 bases and J 5 bases, leaving 13 bases between the germline ends. This CDR3 is built from 14 residues.

This clone has more than one count but fewer than ten. This chain connects TRBV11-2 to TRBJ2-7; 9 positions agree with TRBD2. J gave up 4 bases and V 5 bases, and 9 bases lay outside the gene matches. CDR1 SGHAT and CDR2 FQNNGV come from the germline V gene. The CDR3 is 15 amino acids. This chain's CDR3 is CASSRQRGVNYEQYF. The CDR3 nucleotides read TGTGCCAGCAGCCGCCAGCGGGGGGTTAATTACGAGCAGTACTTC.

V usage is TRBV4-2 and J usage is TRBJ2-3, with 9 positions matching TRBD2. J was trimmed by 5 bases and V by 1 base; bases with no gene match: 7. In germline, CDR1 is LGHNA, CDR2 YNFKEQ. The CDR3 sequence is 16 residues long. The CDR3 DNA is TGTGCCAGCAGCCAAGGGGCTAGCGGGGAATTAGATACGCAGTATTTT. Its protein product is CASSQGASGELDTQYF.

The gene calls are TRBV19 and TRBJ2-5, with 12 bases aligning to TRBD2. From germline, CDR1 is LNHDA and CDR2 SQIVND (reference sequence). The CDR3 runs 15 residues. The V gene end was trimmed by 5 bases and the J gene end by 4 bases; junction bases not matched to a gene: 5. The CDR3 reads CASSPSTSGGETQYF. CDR3 nucleotide sequence: TGTGCCAGTAGTCCCTCGACTAGCGGGGGAGAGACCCAGTACTTC.

V gene TRBV19 combines with J gene TRBJ2-7, with 9 bases that match TRBD1. The CDR3 extends over 15 amino acids. Looked up from germline, CDR1 is LNHDA and CDR2 is SQIVND (reference sequence). V dropped 4 bases and J dropped 0; count of bases not matched to a gene: 4. CDR3 amino acids: CASSTSTGGSYEQYV. The CDR3 bases are TGTGCCAGTAGTACATCGACAGGGGGCTCCTACGAGCAGTACGTC.

This chain connects TRBV4-1 to TRBJ2-6; tentative D call: TRBD2 (6 bases). The CDR3 sequence is 19 residues long. With 3 bases removed from V and 4 bases from J, the gap between germline ends came to 22 bases. The germline V gene has CDR1 MGHRA and CDR2 YSYEKL. This CDR3 reads CASSHPVVGRLVGANVLTF. For the CDR3, the DNA is TGCGCCAGCAGCCACCCCGTAGTGGGTAGACTAGTGGGGGCCAACGTCCTGACTTTC.

The chain links TRBV7-7 to TRBJ2-5; D possibly corresponds to TRBD2 (6 bases). Germline-derived CDR1 and CDR2 are SSHAT and FNYEAQ (reference sequence). There are 14 residues in the CDR3. Between the trimmed V and J ends, which lost 7 bases and 5 bases, there was a span of 17 bases. CDR3 nucleotide sequence: TGTGCCAGCACGGTATTAGGAGGGATGGAGACCCAGTACTTC. This sequence encodes CASTVLGGMETQYF.

This clone appeared once. The chain recombines TRBV6-1 with TRBJ1-5; 10 bases align to TRBD1. The CDR3 is made up of 19 amino acids. Germline lookup yields CDR1 MNHNS and CDR2 SASEGT. J was trimmed by 0 bases and V by 1 base; bases with no gene match: 9. CDR3 in amino acids: CASSEVKGTGAHSNQPQHF. In DNA, the CDR3 is TGTGCCAGCAGTGAAGTTAAGGGGACAGGGGCCCATAGCAATCAGCCCCAGCATTTT.

The chain employs TRBV3-1 (or the pseudogene TRBV3-2) and TRBJ2-3; 7 nucleotides align to TRBD2. Looked up from germline, CDR1 is LGHDT and CDR2 is YNNKEL (reference sequence). The CDR3 runs to 11 residues. V lost 6 bases and J lost 11; bases outside the gene matches: 5. CDR3: CASSEERGQYF. The CDR3 DNA follows: TGTGCCAGCAGTGAGGAGCGGGGGCAGTATTTT.

The genes are TRBV7-6 and TRBJ2-2; maybe TRBD1 (6 bases). Germline CDR1 SGHVS, CDR2 FNYEAQ. V lost 2 bases to trimming and J lost 1 base, with 14 bases between them. The CDR3 length is 17 residues. The CDR3 here is CASSLPAGTLNTGELFF. CDR3 DNA: TGTGCCAGCAGCTTACCAGCCGGGACATTGAACACCGGGGAGCTGTTTTTT.

The chain is built from TRBV5-6 and TRBJ1-4, with a possible D match to TRBD1 (5 bases). This CDR3 contains 14 residues. Germline V gene data show CDR1 as SGHDT and CDR2 as YYEEEE. V dropped 2 bases and J dropped 4 bases, with 9 bases sitting between them. The CDR3 coding sequence is TGTGCCAGCAGCTTCGGGGGAATTAATGAAAAACTGTTTTTT. Amino acids: CASSFGGINEKLFF.